The 18 T cell receptor beta chains below all came from one sample that was sequenced in a study of cytomegalovirus exposure and HLA in healthy donors (dated by TCRdb to 2017 to 2019). The library relied on the immunoSEQ multiplex PCR assay. For the multiplex PCR, a mixture combining 60 forward primers for TCR Vbeta segments and 13 reverse primers for TCR Jbeta segments was used. Imported from immuneACCESS, the table was reduced by TCRdb to in-frame sequences with V and J called. These copies leave out some clones; in studies compared against another copy, an unresolved V gene accounts for under half, and the cause of the remainder is not known. The sample includes under 150,000 clones, with roughly 85% observed a single time. The ten largest account for roughly 1.2% of the sample. The sample comprised PBMCs. The receptors were sampled from a boy aged 5 to 17 in good health and CMV-seronegative.

The V gene is TRBV11-2, the J gene TRBJ2-7; possible D gene TRBD2, 5 bases. The CDR3 is made up of 15 amino acids. V was shortened by 0 bases and J by 0 bases, with 9 bases between the two germline ends. Per germline, CDR1 SGHAT and CDR2 FQNNGV. In DNA form, the CDR3 reads TGTGCCAGCAGCTTAGAAGGGAGTCCCTCCTACGAGCAGTACTTC. Amino acids: CASSLEGSPSYEQYF.

The J gene is TRBJ2-7, the V gene TRBV19, with D tentatively TRBD2 (6 bases). V was pared by 3 bases and J by 1 base, with 16 bases between. The CDR3 totals 16 residues. Germline-derived CDR1 and CDR2 are LNHDA and SQIVND (reference sequence). In nucleotides, the CDR3 is TGTGCCAGTAGTATGTCCGGTGGAGGGGCGTCCTACGAGCAGTACTTC. It codes for CASSMSGGGASYEQYF. Complete variable domain (other parts from reference TRBV19 and TRBJ2-7): DGGITQSPKYLFRKEGQNVTLSCEQNLNHDAMYWYRQDPGQGLRLIYYSQIVNDFQKGDIAEGYSVSREKKESFPLTVTSAQKNPTAFYLCASSMSGGGASYEQYFGPGTRLTVT.

This clone was detected a few times. The DNA of the CDR3 is TGTGCCAGCAGCCTCGACAGGGCCTTAGGAGGCTACACCTTC. Its translation: CASSLDRALGGYTF. The chain joins TRBV7-9 to TRBJ1-2, with TRBD1 matching 7 bases. The germline V gene has CDR1 SEHNR and CDR2 FQNEAQ (reference sequence). V shed 5 bases and J 8 bases; nucleotides not matched to a gene: 11. The CDR3 runs 14 residues.

This chain's CDR3 is CASSQPGTVTNYGYTF. The CDR3 nucleotides read TGCGCCAGCAGCCAGCCCGGGACAGTAACTAACTATGGCTACACCTTC. The rearrangement joins TRBV4-1 to TRBJ1-2; 7 bases are shared with TRBD1. The CDR3 runs to 16 residues. Germline V gene lookup returns CDR1 MGHRA and CDR2 YSYEKL. The junction had 7 bases not matched to a gene; V was cut back by 3 bases and J by 0 bases.

V is TRBV5-1 and J is TRBJ2-2; 8 nucleotides agree with TRBD1. The germline gives CDR1 SGHRS, CDR2 YFSETQ. J gave up 2 bases and V 0 bases, and 3 bases lay outside the gene matches. The CDR3 is 16 amino acids. CDR3 in amino acids: CASSLVTGGNTGELFF. CDR3 nucleotides: TGCGCCAGCAGCTTGGTAACAGGGGGAAACACCGGGGAGCTGTTTTTT.

This clone came up once. The chain is built from TRBV2 and TRBJ2-1; possible D gene TRBD2, 5 bases. V gave up 5 bases and J gave up 7 bases, with 18 bases separating them. CDR1 and CDR2 (germline): SNHLY, FYNNEI. The CDR3 runs 15 residues. CDR3 sequence (DNA): TGTGCCAGCAGTCAGGACTCCTATCTCTTTAATGAGCAGTTCTTC. Its protein is CASSQDSYLFNEQFF.

The chain combines TRBV5-6 with TRBJ2-7; D is perhaps TRBD2 (6 bases). This CDR3 spans 13 amino acids. V was cut by 2 bases and J by 4 bases, with 10 bases left in between. Per the germline V gene, CDR1 is SGHDT and CDR2 is YYEEEE. The DNA for the CDR3 is TGTGCCAGCAGCTTAAAAAGCGGGTACGAGCAGTACTTC. Translated: CASSLKSGYEQYF.

The chain couples TRBV7-2 to TRBJ2-3; 9 bases fit TRBD1. Trimming took 5 bases from V and 2 from J; bases not matched to a gene: 8. Germline lookup yields CDR1 SGHTA and CDR2 FQGNSA. The CDR3 is 16 amino acids. Here the CDR3 DNA reads TGTGCCAGCAGCGGGGACAGGGAAAAACCCACAGATACGCAGTATTTT. It yields the protein CASSGDREKPTDTQYF.

Here the CDR3 reads CASSSRGGSSYNEQFF. The DNA of the CDR3 is TGTGCCAGCAGCTCCAGGGGCGGGAGCTCCTACAATGAGCAGTTCTTC. The chain joins TRBV5-4 to TRBJ2-1; TRBD2 is a possible D gene (7 bases). The CDR3 totals 16 residues. V lost 3 bases to trimming and J lost 0 bases, with 13 bases between them. From germline, CDR1 is SGHNT and CDR2 YYREEE (reference sequence).

Of note for this clone: The same CDR3 can be traced to other DNA sequences in this sample. This chain uses TRBV5-1 with TRBJ2-1; 10 bases match TRBD2. With 0 bases clipped from V and 6 bases from J, the junction kept 0 bases outside the gene matches. Per the germline V gene, CDR1 is SGHRS and CDR2 is YFSETQ. This CDR3 comprises 14 residues. CDR3 loop: CASSLVAGGNEQFF. In DNA form, the CDR3 reads TGCGCCAGCAGCTTGGTAGCGGGAGGCAATGAGCAGTTCTTC.

The chain couples TRBV7-9 to TRBJ1-1, with a tentative D call TRBD1 (5 bases). CDR1 is SEHNR, CDR2 FQNEAQ, per germline (reference sequence). Deletions cut 4 bases from V and 4 bases from J, with 25 bases between. CDR3 length equals 18 residues. This chain's CDR3 is CASSSEGREEVAGTEAFF. The CDR3, as DNA: TGTGCCAGCAGCTCCGAGGGCAGGGAAGAAGTAGCGGGCACTGAAGCTTTCTTT.

The V call is TRBV10-3, the J call TRBJ2-3; 11 nucleotides match TRBD2. The CDR3 loop spans 17 amino acids. In germline, CDR1 is ENHRY, CDR2 SYGVKD. J gave up 4 bases and V 3 bases, and 9 bases lay outside the gene matches. CDR3 DNA: TGTGCCATCAGTGATCGGGGACTAGCGGAGTCCCCAGATACGCAGTATTTT. Translating gives CAISDRGLAESPDTQYF.

This rearrangement joins TRBV19 to TRBJ2-7, with 7 nucleotides matching TRBD1. Germline CDR1 reads LNHDA; CDR2 reads SQIVND (reference sequence). The CDR3 covers 14 residues. The trim removed 4 bases at V and 4 bases at J, leaving 7 bases unmatched. The CDR3 is CASSNRDRTYEQYF. The CDR3, as DNA: TGTGCCAGTAGTAACCGGGACAGAACTTACGAGCAGTACTTC.

The chain carries TRBV4-1 and TRBJ2-2; 8 nucleotides agree with TRBD2. Unmatched junction bases numbered 4, after V lost 1 base and J lost 3 bases. The germline CDR1 and CDR2 sequences are MGHRA and YSYEKL. The CDR3 is 16 residues long. The CDR3 DNA is TGCGCCAGCAGCCAAGCGCGGGGGGCGCACACCGGGGAGCTGTTTTTT. This sequence encodes CASSQARGAHTGELFF.

A few counts support this clone. This sequence joins TRBV25-1 and TRBJ2-3; 13 bases align to TRBD2. This CDR3 has 16 residues. Trimming removed 5 bases from V and 2 bases from J; junction bases left unmatched: 4. Germline V lookup: CDR1 MGHDK, CDR2 SYGVNS. The DNA of the CDR3 is TGTGCCAGCAGTCCGACTAGCGGGAGGCACACAGATACGCAGTATTTT. Translating gives CASSPTSGRHTDTQYF. Full variable domain (missing parts from reference TRBV25-1 and TRBJ2-3): EADIYQTPRYLVIGTGKKITLECSQTMGHDKMYWYQQDPGMELHLIHYSYGVNSTEKGDLSSESTVSRIRTEHFPLTLESARPSHTSQYLCASSPTSGRHTDTQYFGPGTRLTVL.

This chain joins TRBV29-1 and TRBJ2-1; D is undetermined. Trimming left V 7 bases short and J 5 bases short, with 15 bases between. From germline, CDR1 is SQVTM and CDR2 ANQGSEA. This CDR3 contains 13 residues. The CDR3 sequence: CSGRRSADNEQFF. The DNA of the CDR3 is TGCAGCGGCCGCCGGAGTGCCGACAATGAGCAGTTCTTC.

The chain recombines TRBV6-5 with TRBJ1-2; D is uncertain. The CDR3 length is 13 residues. Germline V gene data show CDR1 as MNHEY and CDR2 as SVGAGI. Between the trimmed V and J ends, which lost 6 bases and 5 bases, there was a span of 13 bases. The CDR3 bases are TGTGCCAGCAGAGCCTCCTCGGGGTATGGCTACACCTTC. It translates to CASRASSGYGYTF.

The CDR3 is CASSPGTGDYYGYTF. The CDR3 DNA is TGTGCCAGCTCGCCCGGGACAGGGGACTACTATGGCTACACCTTC. J is TRBJ1-2 and V is TRBV18, with 10 positions matching TRBD1. Germline lookup yields CDR1 KGHSH and CDR2 LQKENI. V was pared by 6 bases and J by 3 bases, with 7 bases of the junction left unmatched. The CDR3 extends over 15 amino acids.